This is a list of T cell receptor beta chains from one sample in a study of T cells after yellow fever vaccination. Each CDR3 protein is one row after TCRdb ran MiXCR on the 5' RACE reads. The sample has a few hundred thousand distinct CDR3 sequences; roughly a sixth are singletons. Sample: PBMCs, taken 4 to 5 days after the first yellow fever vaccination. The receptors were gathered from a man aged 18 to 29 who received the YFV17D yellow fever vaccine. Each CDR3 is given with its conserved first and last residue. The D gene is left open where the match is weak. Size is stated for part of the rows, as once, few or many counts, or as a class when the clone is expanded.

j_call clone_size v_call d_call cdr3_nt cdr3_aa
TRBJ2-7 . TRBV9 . TGTGCCAGCAGCGCGGAGGGGAACAACGAGCAGTACTTC CASSAEGNNEQYF
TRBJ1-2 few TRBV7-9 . TGTGCCAGCAGCTTCGGTGGGGAATCTCCTAACTATGGCTACACCTTC CASSFGGESPNYGYTF
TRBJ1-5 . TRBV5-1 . TGCGCCAGCAGCTTGGTCGCTGGGGGCGATCAGCCCCAGCATTTT CASSLVAGGDQPQHF
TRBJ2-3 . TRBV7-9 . TGTGCCAGCACCCCGGAGGGCACAGATACGCAGTATTTT CASTPEGTDTQYF
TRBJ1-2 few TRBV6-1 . TGTGCCAGCACCACCCCGGAACGGAACTATGGCTACACCTTC CASTTPERNYGYTF
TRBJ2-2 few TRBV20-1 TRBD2 TGCAGTGCGAAGCGGGCGGGGGGAGAGCAAGGGGAGCTGTTTTTT CSAKRAGGEQGELFF
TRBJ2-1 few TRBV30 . TGTGCCTGGAGTGTACGATTTGAGCAGTTCTTC CAWSVRFEQFF
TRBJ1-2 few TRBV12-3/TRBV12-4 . TGTGCCAGCAGTATGGGGCCAGGGAAGCGCGGCTACACCTTC CASSMGPGKRGYTF
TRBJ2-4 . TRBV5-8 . TGTGCCAGCGGGCTTTGGGGGGGGGCCTTAAACATTCAGTACTTC CASGLWGGALNIQYF
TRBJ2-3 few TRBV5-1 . TGCGCCAGCAGCCCGGGGGTTAGCCTCACAGATACGCAGTATTTT CASSPGVSLTDTQYF
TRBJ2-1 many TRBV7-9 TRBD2 TGTGCCAGCAGCCCGGGACTAGCGGGGGAACGGTTCTTC CASSPGLAGERFF
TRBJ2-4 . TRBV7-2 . TGTGCCAGCAGCTCTGGGGGGAGCCAGAACATTCAGTACTTC CASSSGGSQNIQYF
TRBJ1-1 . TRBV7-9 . TGTGCCAGCAGACTTGGTCACCAGAACACTGAAGCTTTCTTT CASRLGHQNTEAFF
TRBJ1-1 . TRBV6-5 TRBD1 TGTGCCAGCAGTTATTCGGACAGGGAGAGTGAAGCTTTCTTT CASSYSDRESEAFF
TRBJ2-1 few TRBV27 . TGTGCCAGCAGAAAATCAGGAGAAAACTACAATGAGCAGTTCTTC CASRKSGENYNEQFF
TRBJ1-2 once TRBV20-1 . TGCAGTGCTAGTCTTTCCAGCCAGAACGGCTACACCTTC CSASLSSQNGYTF
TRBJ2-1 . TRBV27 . TGTGCCACCCAAGTTGGGGGAGGATACAATGAGCAGTTCTTC CATQVGGGYNEQFF